These T cell receptor beta chains were read from a single sample in a study of molecular identifiers for immune sequencing clone quantification. TCRdb itself ran the PCR reads through MiXCR, one entry per CDR3 protein. The sample includes 400,000 to 600,000 distinct CDR3 sequences, roughly 26% of them seen just once. The sample was naive CD8+ T cells from blood, with Jurkat cell RNA spiked in. The receptor source for this set is a human donor in good health. Some libraries in this study had Jurkat cell RNA spiked in. Both conserved end residues are part of each CDR3. The order of the fields is D gene, V gene, clone size, J gene, CDR3 protein. A D gene is named only where the DNA matches it firmly. A row's size may be missing; if present it is once, few, many or a size class.

d_call: NA; v_call: TRBV19; clone_size: NA; j_call: TRBJ2-2; cdr3_aa: CASSMGEPMTTGELFF
d_call: TRBD2; v_call: TRBV20-1; clone_size: few; j_call: TRBJ2-7; cdr3_aa: CSARDPGGLSYEQYF
d_call: NA; v_call: TRBV28; clone_size: many; j_call: TRBJ1-1; cdr3_aa: CASTINLVTEAFF
d_call: NA; v_call: TRBV5-4; clone_size: few; j_call: TRBJ1-1; cdr3_aa: CASSLQGSGYTEAFF
d_call: TRBD2; v_call: TRBV30; clone_size: NA; j_call: TRBJ2-1; cdr3_aa: CAWSVLAVSYNEQFF
d_call: TRBD1; v_call: TRBV19; clone_size: NA; j_call: TRBJ1-2; cdr3_aa: CASSNEPGPQGAYYGYTF
d_call: TRBD1; v_call: TRBV12-3/TRBV12-4; clone_size: few; j_call: TRBJ1-4; cdr3_aa: CASSLADREVGNEKLFF
d_call: NA; v_call: TRBV5-8; clone_size: NA; j_call: TRBJ1-3; cdr3_aa: CASSLIVQSSGNTIYF
d_call: NA; v_call: TRBV20-1; clone_size: many; j_call: TRBJ2-7; cdr3_aa: CSARPKTSYEQYF
d_call: NA; v_call: TRBV10-2; clone_size: NA; j_call: TRBJ2-7; cdr3_aa: CASSDYSYEQYF
d_call: TRBD2; v_call: TRBV7-9; clone_size: few; j_call: TRBJ2-7; cdr3_aa: CASSLAWTSGSSEQYF
d_call: TRBD2; v_call: TRBV9; clone_size: few; j_call: TRBJ2-2; cdr3_aa: CATGAVAGGTGELFF
d_call: NA; v_call: TRBV19; clone_size: NA; j_call: TRBJ2-7; cdr3_aa: CASSIAPWGSYEQYF
d_call: NA; v_call: TRBV3-1; clone_size: NA; j_call: TRBJ2-5; cdr3_aa: CASRYLDQETQYF
d_call: NA; v_call: TRBV3-1; clone_size: few; j_call: TRBJ2-4; cdr3_aa: CASSQDSGRWRLDAKNIQYF
d_call: NA; v_call: TRBV5-4; clone_size: many; j_call: TRBJ2-7; cdr3_aa: CASSLWESGYEQYF
d_call: NA; v_call: TRBV19; clone_size: many; j_call: TRBJ2-7; cdr3_aa: CASSLRQDSYEQYF
d_call: NA; v_call: TRBV12-3/TRBV12-4; clone_size: NA; j_call: TRBJ2-3; cdr3_aa: CASSGGNTDAQYF
d_call: NA; v_call: TRBV20-1; clone_size: NA; j_call: TRBJ2-2; cdr3_aa: CSARKLDTGELFF
d_call: NA; v_call: TRBV6-1; clone_size: many; j_call: TRBJ2-5; cdr3_aa: CASSATVPYRIQETQYF
d_call: TRBD1; v_call: TRBV19; clone_size: few; j_call: TRBJ1-5; cdr3_aa: CASLVQGASNQPQHF
d_call: TRBD1; v_call: TRBV12-3/TRBV12-4; clone_size: many; j_call: TRBJ1-3; cdr3_aa: CASSARTGGTGNTIYF
d_call: TRBD2; v_call: TRBV15; clone_size: NA; j_call: TRBJ2-3; cdr3_aa: CATSREGSGRVGTDTQYF
d_call: NA; v_call: TRBV4-3; clone_size: NA; j_call: TRBJ2-7; cdr3_aa: CASSPYRGVEQYF
d_call: TRBD2; v_call: TRBV3-1; clone_size: NA; j_call: TRBJ2-5; cdr3_aa: CASIGSRGVTETQYF
d_call: NA; v_call: TRBV5-6; clone_size: few; j_call: TRBJ2-7; cdr3_aa: CASSHETYEQYF
d_call: NA; v_call: TRBV20-1; clone_size: few; j_call: TRBJ2-3; cdr3_aa: CSARDYFGDRRTQYF
d_call: TRBD2; v_call: TRBV7-9; clone_size: many; j_call: TRBJ2-7; cdr3_aa: CASSPKLGLAGDSSYEQYF
d_call: TRBD1; v_call: TRBV20-1; clone_size: few; j_call: TRBJ1-2; cdr3_aa: CSARFRRGQDGYTF
d_call: NA; v_call: TRBV20-1; clone_size: few; j_call: TRBJ2-7; cdr3_aa: CSADKGSSYEQYF
d_call: NA; v_call: TRBV7-3; clone_size: NA; j_call: TRBJ2-3; cdr3_aa: CASSMTTGTSNTQYF
d_call: TRBD1; v_call: TRBV20-1; clone_size: NA; j_call: TRBJ2-1; cdr3_aa: CSARGQGYNEQFF
d_call: NA; v_call: TRBV9; clone_size: many; j_call: TRBJ2-3; cdr3_aa: CASSVVGTTSTDTQYF
d_call: NA; v_call: TRBV9; clone_size: NA; j_call: TRBJ2-3; cdr3_aa: CASVDGDTQYF
d_call: TRBD2; v_call: TRBV2; clone_size: NA; j_call: TRBJ2-2; cdr3_aa: CASRELAGGPRGGELFF
d_call: TRBD2; v_call: TRBV2; clone_size: many; j_call: TRBJ2-3; cdr3_aa: CASRETSDSTDTQYF
d_call: NA; v_call: TRBV29-1; clone_size: many; j_call: TRBJ1-1; cdr3_aa: CSVAPSAFF
d_call: NA; v_call: TRBV20-1; clone_size: NA; j_call: TRBJ2-7; cdr3_aa: CSAGLDGRIYEQYF
d_call: NA; v_call: TRBV6-2/TRBV6-3; clone_size: many; j_call: TRBJ2-7; cdr3_aa: CASSYRDSSYEQYF
d_call: NA; v_call: TRBV15; clone_size: few; j_call: TRBJ2-2; cdr3_aa: CATSEGVTNTGELFF